This T cell receptor beta chain was recovered during a study of T cells in Graves' hyperthyroidism and ophthalmopathy. TCR beta CDR3 sequences were amplified from RNA transcripts. The HTBI primer set drove a first-round RT-PCR of the TCR CDR3. A single record per CDR3 protein comes from TCRdb applying MiXCR to the multiplex PCR reads. The repertoire holds hundreds of thousands of distinct CDR3 sequences, with about a sixth as singletons. Germline V gives CDR1 SGHRS, CDR2 YFSETQ. V trimming: 4 bases; J trimming: 6 bases; junction bases outside the gene matches: 3. This CDR3 contains 13 residues. The material sequenced was blood. This clonotype originated in a woman aged 40 to 50 with Graves' ophthalmopathy. The V gene is TRBV5-1, the J gene TRBJ2-2; 7 nucleotides agree with TRBD1. The CDR3 reads CASSTGEAGELFF. As DNA, the CDR3 is TGCGCCAGCAGCACAGGGGAAGCCGGGGAGCTGTTTTTT.